The sequence of this TCR beta chain was determined in a study of T cells expressing NK-cell markers. TCRdb re-analyzed the 5' RACE reads; it lists each CDR3 protein once, without DNA. Its table lists roughly 430,000 distinct CDR3 sequences. This CDR3 spans 13 amino acids. Germline V gives CDR1 SGHTA, CDR2 FQGTGA. Sequencing used blood T cells: a sorted CD56 or NKG2C T cell subset, CD4+ or CD8+ T cells, or bulk PBMC T cells (not recorded which). The TCR comes from a woman between 18 and 69 years old in good health. The rearrangement links TRBV7-3 to TRBJ2-2; TCRdb's D gene call, TRBD1, goes unchecked for lack of DNA. CDR3 protein: CASSMTGTGELFF. The whole variable domain, filled in from reference TRBV7-3 and TRBJ2-2, reads GAGVSQTPSNKVTEKGKYVELRCDPISGHTALYWYRQSLGQGPEFLIYFQGTGAADDSGLPNDRFFAVRPEGSVSTLKIQRTERGDSAVYLCASSMTGTGELFFGEGSRLTVL.